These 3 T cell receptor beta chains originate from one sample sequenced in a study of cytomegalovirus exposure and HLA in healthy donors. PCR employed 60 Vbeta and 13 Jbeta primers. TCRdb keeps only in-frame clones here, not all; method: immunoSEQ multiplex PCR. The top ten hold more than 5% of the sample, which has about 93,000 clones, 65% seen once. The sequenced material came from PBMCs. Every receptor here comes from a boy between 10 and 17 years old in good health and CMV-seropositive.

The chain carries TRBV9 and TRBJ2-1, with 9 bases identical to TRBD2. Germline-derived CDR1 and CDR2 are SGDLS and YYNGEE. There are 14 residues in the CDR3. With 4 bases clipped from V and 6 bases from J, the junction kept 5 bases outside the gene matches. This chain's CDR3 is CASSSRTSVNEQFF. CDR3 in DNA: TGTGCCAGCAGCTCCAGGACTAGCGTCAATGAGCAGTTCTTC.

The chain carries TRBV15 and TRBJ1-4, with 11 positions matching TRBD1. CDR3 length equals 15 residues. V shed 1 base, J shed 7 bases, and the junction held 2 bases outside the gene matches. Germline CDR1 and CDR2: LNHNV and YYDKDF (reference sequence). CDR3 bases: TGTGCCACCAGCAGAGCTGGACAGGGGGCTGAAAAACTGTTTTTT. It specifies CATSRAGQGAEKLFF.

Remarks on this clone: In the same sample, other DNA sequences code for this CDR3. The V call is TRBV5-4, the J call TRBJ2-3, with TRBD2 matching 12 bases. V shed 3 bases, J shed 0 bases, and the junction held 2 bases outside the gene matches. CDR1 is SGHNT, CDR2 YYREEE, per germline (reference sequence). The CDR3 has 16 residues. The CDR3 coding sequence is TGTGCCAGCAGCTGGGGACTAGCGGGCAGCACAGATACGCAGTATTTT. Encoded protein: CASSWGLAGSTDTQYF.